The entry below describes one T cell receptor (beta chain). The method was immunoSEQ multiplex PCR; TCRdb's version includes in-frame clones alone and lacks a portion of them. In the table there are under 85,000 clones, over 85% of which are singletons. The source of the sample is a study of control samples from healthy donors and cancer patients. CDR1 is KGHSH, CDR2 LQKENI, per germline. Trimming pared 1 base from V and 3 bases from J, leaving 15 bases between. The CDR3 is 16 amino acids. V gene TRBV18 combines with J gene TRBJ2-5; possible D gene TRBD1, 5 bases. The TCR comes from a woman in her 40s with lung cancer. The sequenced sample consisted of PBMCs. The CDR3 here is CASSPRAREIEETQYF. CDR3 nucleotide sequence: TGTGCCAGCTCACCACGGGCCAGGGAAATCGAAGAGACCCAGTACTTC.